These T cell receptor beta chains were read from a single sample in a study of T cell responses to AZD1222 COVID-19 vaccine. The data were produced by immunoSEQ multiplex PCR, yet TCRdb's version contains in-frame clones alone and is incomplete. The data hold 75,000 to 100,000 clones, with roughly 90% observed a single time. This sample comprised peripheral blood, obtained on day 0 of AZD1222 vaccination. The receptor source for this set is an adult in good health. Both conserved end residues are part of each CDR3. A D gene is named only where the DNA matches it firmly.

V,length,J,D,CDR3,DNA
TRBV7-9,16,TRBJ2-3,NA,CASSPTPNRLGDTQYF,TGTGCCAGCAGCCCCACCCCGAACAGGTTAGGAGATACGCAGTATTTT
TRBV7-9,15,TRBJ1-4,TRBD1,CASSPTGGRNEKLFF,TGTGCCAGCAGCCCTACAGGGGGCCGTAATGAAAAACTGTTTTTT
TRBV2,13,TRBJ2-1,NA,CASSDVRGDEQFF,TGTGCCAGCAGTGATGTCAGGGGGGATGAGCAGTTCTTC
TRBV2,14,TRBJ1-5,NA,CASSVRPIDRPQHF,TGTGCCAGCAGTGTTCGGCCGATCGACCGGCCCCAGCATTTT
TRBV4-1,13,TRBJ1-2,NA,CASSQDTGYGYTF,TGCGCCAGCAGCCAAGATACCGGGTATGGCTACACCTTC
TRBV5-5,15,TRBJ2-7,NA,CASSLEVGGPYEQYF,TGTGCCAGCAGCTTGGAAGTCGGCGGGCCCTACGAGCAGTACTTC
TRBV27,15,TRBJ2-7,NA,CASSLSPRAYYEQYF,TGTGCCAGCAGTTTAAGCCCCCGGGCCTACTACGAGCAGTACTTC
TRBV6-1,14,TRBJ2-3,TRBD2,CASSELGGADTQYF,TGTGCCAGCAGTGAACTGGGGGGGGCAGATACGCAGTATTTT
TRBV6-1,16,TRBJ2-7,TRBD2,CASSEKGLAGFDEQYF,TGTGCCAGCAGTGAAAAGGGACTAGCGGGATTCGACGAGCAGTACTTC
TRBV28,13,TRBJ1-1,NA,CASSWSHRGEAFF,TGTGCCAGCAGTTGGAGTCATAGGGGTGAAGCTTTCTTT